The rows below give T cell receptor beta chains drawn from one sample of a study of blood T cell repertoires in COVID-19. The assay was immunoSEQ multiplex PCR, and TCRdb's table has in-frame clones only and misses some. This table has some 200,000 clones, roughly 86% appearing once. The sample consisted of peripheral blood. Source of these receptors: a woman in her forties or fifties with active or convalescent COVID-19. CDR3s include the opening cysteine and the closing phenylalanine or tryptophan. The D gene is left open where the match is weak. Rows give clone size only sometimes, using once, few, many, or a class for an expanded clone.

TRBJ2-3,TRBV15,NA,TRBD2,CATSREAGGSDTQYF,TGTGCCACCAGCAGAGAAGCGGGGGGCTCAGATACGCAGTATTTT
TRBJ1-2,TRBV28,once,NA,CASRYPGRGRHGYTF,TGTGCCAGCAGGTACCCTGGGAGGGGAAGGCATGGCTACACCTTC
TRBJ2-2,TRBV3-1/TRBV3-2,few,TRBD2,CASSHSGRATTGELFF,TGTGCCAGCAGCCATAGCGGGAGGGCCACCACCGGGGAGCTGTTTTTT
TRBJ1-6,TRBV7-9,NA,NA,CASSLDLEGVNSPLHF,TGTGCCAGCAGCTTAGACCTCGAGGGGGTCAATTCACCCCTCCACTTT
TRBJ2-6,TRBV2,NA,TRBD1,CASSMGTGGSGANVLTF,TGTGCCAGTAGTATGGGGACAGGGGGCTCTGGGGCCAACGTCCTGACTTTC
TRBJ1-2,TRBV12-3/TRBV12-4,NA,NA,CASSFSTVYGYTF,TGTGCCAGCAGTTTTTCTACCGTCTATGGCTACACCTTC
TRBJ1-2,TRBV2,NA,TRBD1,CASSESEAFQGAGYTF,TGTGCCAGCAGTGAATCCGAAGCTTTTCAGGGGGCTGGCTACACCTTC
TRBJ1-5,TRBV9,NA,NA,CASSVGGLMSYSNQPQHF,TGTGCCAGCAGCGTAGGGGGACTGATGTCCTATAGCAATCAGCCCCAGCATTTT
TRBJ1-5,TRBV28,few,TRBD1,CASSSIQGYNQPQHF,TGTGCCAGCAGTTCGATACAGGGGTACAATCAGCCCCAGCATTTT
TRBJ1-6,TRBV14,NA,NA,CASSSRGADNSPLHF,TGTGCCAGCAGCTCGCGGGGGGCCGATAATTCACCCCTCCACTTT
TRBJ2-3,TRBV5-1,NA,TRBD2,CASSPRTGALGAGAQYF,TGCGCCAGCAGCCCCAGGACTGGGGCCTTGGGAGCGGGGGCGCAGTATTTT
TRBJ1-1,TRBV19,once,NA,CASSMGRVGRTEAFF,TGTGCCAGTAGTATGGGGCGCGTAGGTCGTACTGAAGCTTTCTTT
TRBJ2-7,TRBV5-1,once,NA,CASSTPSSYEQYF,TGCGCCAGCAGCACGCCGAGCTCCTACGAGCAGTACTTC
TRBJ1-1,TRBV5-6,once,NA,CASSSLGGNTVNTEAFF,TGTGCCAGCAGCTCTTTGGGGGGAAACACAGTGAACACTGAAGCTTTCTTT
TRBJ1-2,TRBV3-1/TRBV3-2,NA,NA,CASSHPGSYGYTF,TGTGCCAGCAGCCATCCCGGTAGCTATGGCTACACCTTC
TRBJ1-1,TRBV2,NA,NA,CASSEAVSPGGGPTEAFF,TGTGCCAGCAGTGAAGCGGTCTCTCCCGGGGGGGGGCCTACTGAAGCTTTCTTT
TRBJ2-5,TRBV10-1,NA,TRBD2,CASSDPSGGREETQYF,TGCGCCAGCAGTGACCCTAGCGGGGGCCGGGAAGAGACCCAGTACTTC
TRBJ1-5,TRBV5-6,NA,TRBD1,CASSLGSGQGRQPQHF,TGTGCCAGCAGCTTGGGGTCGGGACAGGGAAGACAGCCCCAGCATTTT
TRBJ2-3,TRBV6-4,NA,NA,CASSADGVSTDTQYF,TGTGCCAGCAGTGCCGACGGAGTGAGCACAGATACGCAGTATTTT
TRBJ1-1,TRBV5-4,NA,NA,CASRDSQANTEAFF,TGTGCCAGCAGGGACAGCCAGGCTAACACTGAAGCTTTCTTT
TRBJ2-1,TRBV10-1,once,TRBD2,CASSSVASGGVEQFF,TGCGCCAGCAGTTCGGTGGCTAGCGGGGGGGTAGAGCAGTTCTTC
TRBJ2-7,TRBV5-1,NA,TRBD1,CASSGQGGRVGEQYF,TGCGCCAGCAGCGGACAGGGGGGGAGAGTAGGCGAGCAGTACTTC
TRBJ1-1,TRBV5-6,NA,NA,CASSWTVGTEAFF,TGTGCCAGCAGTTGGACAGTGGGCACTGAAGCTTTCTTT
TRBJ2-7,TRBV5-6,NA,NA,CASSLAGYSYEQYF,TGTGCCAGCAGCTTGGCGGGTTACTCCTACGAGCAGTACTTC
TRBJ2-3,TRBV29-1,NA,TRBD2,CSVATPTSGGPDTQYF,TGCAGCGTTGCAACCCCGACTAGCGGGGGCCCAGATACGCAGTATTTT